In its sample, the clone carrying this T cell receptor (beta chain) was seen many times. Its antigen remains unidentified. Amplified regions were TCR beta CDR3 sequences from RNA transcripts. With the HTBI primer set, the TCR CDR3 went through a first round of RT-PCR. Using its own MiXCR run on the multiplex PCR reads, TCRdb lists one record per CDR3 protein. The data hold around 560,000 distinct CDR3 sequences, with 16% observed a single time. This sample is drawn from a study of T cells in Graves' hyperthyroidism and ophthalmopathy. Whole-study findings and limits: Ophthalmopathy onset followed model prediction by a median about six months.

Stable disease denoted Graves' hyperthyroidism without ophthalmopathy progression within 18 months. This TCR came from a woman younger than 35 with Graves' hyperthyroidism. The sequenced material came from blood.

The CDR3 reads CASRRTLAAFMYEQYF. The CDR3 nucleotides read TGTGCCAGCAGGAGGACACTAGCGGCATTTATGTACGAGCAGTACTTC. The chain combines TRBV2 with TRBJ2-7; 8 positions match TRBD2. This CDR3 is built from 16 residues. The J segment lost 4 bases and the V segment lost 6 bases, leaving 14 bases of the junction unmatched. Germline lookup yields CDR1 SNHLY and CDR2 FYNNEI.